These 19 T cell receptor beta chains originate from one sample sequenced in a study of blood T cell repertoires in COVID-19. This table comes from immunoSEQ multiplex PCR, and its TCRdb copy is limited to in-frame clones, with some not included. The sample carries 330,000 or so clones, over 70% recorded once. The sample taken for sequencing was PBMCs or T cells enriched from blood (not recorded which). These receptors were taken from a man in his thirties or forties who had recovered from COVID-19.

In its sample, this clone was seen a few times. The rearrangement uses TRBV5-5 and TRBJ2-7; TRBD1 matches 8 bases. Trimming at V came to 5 bases and at J to 3 bases, leaving 13 bases not matched to a gene. Germline assignment: CDR1 SGHKS and CDR2 YYEKEE (reference sequence). CDR3 length: 16 residues. The CDR3 loop is CASRLGNRGDLYEQYF. The CDR3 region has the DNA TGTGCCAGCAGACTAGGGAACAGGGGGGATCTCTACGAGCAGTACTTC.

The rearrangement joins TRBV27 to TRBJ2-1; 10 bases agree with TRBD1. CDR3 length: 16 amino acids. With 7 bases clipped from V and 1 base from J, the junction kept 7 bases outside the gene matches. Germline CDR1 and CDR2: MNHEY and SMNVEV (reference sequence). Here the CDR3 DNA reads TGTGCCAGCACCCCCGGGACAGGGGTTTCCTACAATGAGCAGTTCTTC. Its translation is CASTPGTGVSYNEQFF.

This clone was detected only a few times. This chain uses TRBV9 with TRBJ1-1; TRBD1 agrees at 9 bases. CDR3 length equals 16 residues. The V gene end was trimmed by 3 bases and the J gene end by 0 bases; junction bases not matched to a gene: 6. Looked up from germline, CDR1 is SGDLS and CDR2 is YYNGEE. The DNA for the CDR3 is TGTGCCAGCAGCGCTGACAGGGGGGACATGAACACTGAAGCTTTCTTT. It codes for CASSADRGDMNTEAFF.

This chain connects TRBV5-1 to TRBJ2-7; 7 bases line up with TRBD1. Germline CDR1 is SGHRS and CDR2 is YFSETQ. J was trimmed by 4 bases and V by 4 bases; bases with no gene match: 5. The CDR3 loop spans 13 amino acids. The CDR3 DNA follows: TGCGCCAGCAGCATCGGGACAGCTTACGAGCAGTACTTC. Residues: CASSIGTAYEQYF.

The chain employs TRBV3-1 (or the pseudogene TRBV3-2) and TRBJ2-7, with D possibly TRBD1 on 6 matching bases. The CDR3 runs 14 residues. The V end was cut by 4 bases, the J end by 3 bases, with 13 bases between. CDR1 and CDR2 from the germline V gene are LGHDT and YNNKEL (reference sequence). The CDR3 loop reads CASSPLTGSYEQYF. In DNA form, the CDR3 reads TGTGCCAGCAGCCCGTTGACAGGCAGCTACGAGCAGTACTTC.

The chain has TRBV28 and TRBJ1-1; D not certain. The CDR3 totals 12 residues. The V gene lost 5 bases and the J gene lost 7 bases, with 11 bases spanning the gap. From germline, CDR1 is MDHEN and CDR2 SYDVKM. The CDR3 region is CASSVPRGEAFF. DNA of the CDR3: TGTGCCAGCAGTGTCCCGAGAGGTGAAGCTTTCTTT.

This clone was seen more than once but under ten times. The chain carries TRBV6-5 and TRBJ2-7, with 11 bases matching TRBD1. CDR1 is MNHEY, CDR2 SVGAGI, per germline. With V trimmed by 0 bases and J by 4 bases, 5 bases remained unmatched. CDR3 size: 16 residues. As DNA, the CDR3 is TGTGCCAGCAGTTACTCGGCGGACAGGGGGCGATACGAGCAGTACTTC. Amino acid sequence: CASSYSADRGRYEQYF.

The chain carries TRBV3-1 (or the pseudogene TRBV3-2) and TRBJ2-5, with 7 bases that match TRBD2. The CDR3 contains 12 residues. Per the germline V gene, CDR1 is LGHDT and CDR2 is YNNKEL (reference sequence). Trimming took 4 bases from V and 6 from J; bases not matched to a gene: 2. DNA for the CDR3: TGTGCCAGCAGCCGGGAGGGGAAGACCCAGTACTTC. Its translation is CASSREGKTQYF.

The rearrangement uses TRBV7-5 and TRBJ1-1; TRBD1 is taken as the D call from the table, unchecked against the DNA. TRBV7-5 is flagged as a pseudogene. CDR3 length equals 15 residues. CDR3 in DNA: TGTGCCAGAAGCTTATCAGGGGGACAAAACACTGAAGCTTTCTTT. Translation: CARSLSGGQNTEAFF.

The chain couples TRBV2 to TRBJ2-5; 7 nucleotides match TRBD2. The germline CDR1 and CDR2 sequences are SNHLY and FYNNEI. CDR3 length equals 14 residues. Trimming removed 2 bases from V and 5 bases from J; junction bases left unmatched: 5. The CDR3 protein is CASSERREMETQYF. The CDR3 DNA sequence: TGTGCCAGCAGTGAACGGCGGGAGATGGAGACCCAGTACTTC.

The rearrangement joins TRBV7-3 to TRBJ1-1; 8 bases fit TRBD1. V trimming: 8 bases; J trimming: 4 bases; junction bases outside the gene matches: 6. The germline V gene has CDR1 SGHTA and CDR2 FQGTGA. The CDR3 is made up of 13 amino acids. The CDR3 region has the DNA TGTGCCAGCGGTCAGGGGGCGTTCACTGAAGCTTTCTTT. Its translation: CASGQGAFTEAFF.

V and J are TRBV2 and TRBJ1-5; D gene ambiguous. Germline V gives CDR1 SNHLY, CDR2 FYNNEI. This CDR3 comprises 14 residues. V dropped 4 bases and J dropped 0 bases, with 7 bases sitting between them. The CDR3 sequence is CASSAQDSNQPQHF. Here the CDR3 DNA reads TGTGCCAGCAGTGCGCAGGATAGCAATCAGCCCCAGCATTTT.

The V and J genes are TRBV28 and TRBJ1-1; unclear D gene. CDR3 size: 18 residues. Trimming removed 4 bases from V and 1 base from J, with 22 bases in between. CDR1 and CDR2 (germline): MDHEN, SYDVKM. The CDR3 loop reads CASSSPRTEARRNTEAFF. The CDR3 DNA follows: TGTGCCAGCAGTTCTCCTCGCACGGAGGCCCGGAGGAACACTGAAGCTTTCTTT.

A single count supports this clone. The rearrangement links TRBV29-1 to TRBJ1-1; a weak D match, TRBD1 (5 bases). The V gene's germline CDR1 is SQVTM and CDR2 ANQGSEA. CDR3 size: 14 residues. Trimming stripped 7 bases from V and 2 bases from J, with 17 bases between. CDR3 in amino acids: CSATGVLSNTEAFF. The CDR3 DNA reads as TGCAGCGCTACAGGTGTCCTCTCAAACACTGAAGCTTTCTTT.

The chain recombines TRBV2 with TRBJ2-2, with TRBD1 identical over 7 bases. After removal of 6 bases from V and 0 bases from J, the junction contained 4 bases not matched to a gene. Germline CDR1 and CDR2: SNHLY and FYNNEI. There are 15 residues in the CDR3. In DNA form, the CDR3 reads TGTGCCAGCAGAGTGACAGGGACGAACACCGGGGAGCTGTTTTTT. This codes for CASRVTGTNTGELFF. The whole variable domain, remainder taken from reference TRBV2 and TRBJ2-2, is EPEVTQTPSHQVTQMGQEVILRCVPISNHLYFYWYRQILGQKVEFLVSFYNNEISEKSEIFDDQFSVERPDGSNFTLKIRSTKLEDSAMYFCASRVTGTNTGELFFGEGSRLTVL.

V is TRBV10-3 and J is TRBJ1-3; 8 bases line up with TRBD1. CDR3 length: 15 amino acids. Trimming took 4 bases from V and 2 from J; bases not matched to a gene: 4. Per the germline V gene, CDR1 is ENHRY and CDR2 is SYGVKD. Here the CDR3 DNA reads TGTGCCATCAGTGTGGCAGGGGGCACTGGAAACACCATATATTTT. Translating it yields CAISVAGGTGNTIYF.

This clone was counted a few times. The genes are TRBV3-1 (or the pseudogene TRBV3-2) and TRBJ1-1; D is uncertain. The germline CDR1 and CDR2 sequences are LGHDT and YNNKEL (reference sequence). The CDR3 spans 15 residues. Between the trimmed V and J ends, which lost 6 bases and 0 bases, there was a span of 14 bases. CDR3 in DNA: TGTGCCAGCAGGCGCGATTCGGGGTTGAACACTGAAGCTTTCTTT. It specifies CASRRDSGLNTEAFF.

J is TRBJ1-4 and V is TRBV18; 8 nucleotides agree with TRBD1. V lost 3 bases, J lost 8 bases, and 5 bases stayed unmatched. There are 14 residues in the CDR3. Germline lookup yields CDR1 KGHSH and CDR2 LQKENI. The CDR3 reads CASSPQTGEEKLFF. The CDR3 DNA is TGTGCCAGCTCACCCCAGACAGGGGAGGAAAAACTGTTTTTT.

The chain uses TRBV6-5 and TRBJ1-2; perhaps TRBD1 as D (5 bases). V lost 6 bases to trimming and J lost 6 bases, with 20 bases between them. This CDR3 comprises 15 residues. Germline values: CDR1 MNHEY, CDR2 SVGAGI. This CDR3 is CASRRPIGGGNGYTF. CDR3 DNA sequence: TGTGCCAGCAGACGCCCGATCGGGGGGGGGAATGGCTACACCTTC.